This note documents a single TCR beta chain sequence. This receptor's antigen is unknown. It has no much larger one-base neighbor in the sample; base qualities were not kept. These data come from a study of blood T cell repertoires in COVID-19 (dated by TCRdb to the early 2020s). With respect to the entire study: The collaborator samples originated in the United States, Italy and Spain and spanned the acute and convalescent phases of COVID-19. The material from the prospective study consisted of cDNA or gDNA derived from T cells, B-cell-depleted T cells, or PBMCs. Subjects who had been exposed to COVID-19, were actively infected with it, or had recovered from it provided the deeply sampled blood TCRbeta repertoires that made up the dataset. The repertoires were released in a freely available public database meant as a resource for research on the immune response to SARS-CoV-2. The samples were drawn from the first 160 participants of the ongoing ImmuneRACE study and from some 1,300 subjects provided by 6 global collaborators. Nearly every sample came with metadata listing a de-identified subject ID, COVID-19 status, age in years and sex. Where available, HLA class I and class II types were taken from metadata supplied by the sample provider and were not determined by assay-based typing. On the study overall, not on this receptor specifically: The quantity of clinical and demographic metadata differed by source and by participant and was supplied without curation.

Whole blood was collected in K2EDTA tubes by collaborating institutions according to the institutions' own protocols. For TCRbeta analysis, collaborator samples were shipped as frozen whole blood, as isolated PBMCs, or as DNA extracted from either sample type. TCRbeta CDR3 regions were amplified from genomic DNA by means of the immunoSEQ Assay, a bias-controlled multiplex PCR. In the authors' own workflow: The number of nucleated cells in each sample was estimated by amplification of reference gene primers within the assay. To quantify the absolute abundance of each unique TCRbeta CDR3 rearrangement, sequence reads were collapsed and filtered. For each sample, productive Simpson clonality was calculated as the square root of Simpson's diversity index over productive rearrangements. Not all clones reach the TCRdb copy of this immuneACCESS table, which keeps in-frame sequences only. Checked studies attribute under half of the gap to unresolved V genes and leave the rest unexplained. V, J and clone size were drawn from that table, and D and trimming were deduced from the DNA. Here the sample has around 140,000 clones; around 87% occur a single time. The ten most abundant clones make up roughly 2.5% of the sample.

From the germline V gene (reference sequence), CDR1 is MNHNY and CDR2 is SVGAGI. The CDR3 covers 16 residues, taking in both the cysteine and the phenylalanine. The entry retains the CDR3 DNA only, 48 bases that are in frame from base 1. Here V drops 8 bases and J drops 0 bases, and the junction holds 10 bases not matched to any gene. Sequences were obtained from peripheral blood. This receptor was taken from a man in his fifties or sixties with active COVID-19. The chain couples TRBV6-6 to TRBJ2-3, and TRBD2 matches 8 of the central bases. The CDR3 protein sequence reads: CASLPGGVTSTDTQYF. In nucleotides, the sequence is TGTGCCAGCCTTCCGGGAGGGGTGACTAGCACAGATACGCAGTATTTT.